Given below is one T cell receptor beta chain in context. Its antigen is unidentified. Only in-frame clones appear in the TCRdb table, and some are missing; sequencing was by immunoSEQ multiplex PCR. Of millions of clones listed, 95% are singletons. This specimen belongs to a study of shared clonotypes between healthy human individuals. Study results and caveats: Sequencing depth was expected to influence donor clonotype sharing. Few donors limited the genetic and exposure-history diversity represented.

Material: naive CD4+ T cells sorted from blood. Described subset: CD45RA+ positively selected. This receptor was taken from a young man in good health.

CDR3 DNA sequence: TGTGCCAGTAAGGGCGGGATCACAGATACGCAGTATTTT. This codes for CASKGGITDTQYF. The chain joins TRBV19 to TRBJ2-3; TRBD2 is a possible D gene (6 bases). The CDR3 covers 13 residues. Germline loops: CDR1 LNHDA, CDR2 SQIVND (reference sequence). The ends were cut back, 7 bases at V and 2 bases at J, with 10 bases in the middle.